The T cell receptor beta chain described here comes from a study of T cells in Graves' hyperthyroidism and ophthalmopathy. Study results and caveats: Blood held most thyroid clonotypes expanded above 0.001 frequency.

To note about this clonotype: Its antigen is not known.

The germline V gene has CDR1 MNHNY and CDR2 SVGAGI (reference sequence). V lost 0 bases and J lost 5; bases outside the gene matches: 7. CDR3 length: 16 residues. The study included ophthalmopathy patients with Clinical Activity Score at least 3, NOSPECS grade at least 4 and duration under 3 months. Uncontrolled infection, other autoimmune disease, pregnancy or lactation disqualified patients from enrolment. TCR beta CDR3 region amplification was performed from RNA transcripts. The study used the HTBI primer set for a first-round RT-PCR of the TCR CDR3. Each CDR3 protein is one row after TCRdb ran MiXCR on the multiplex PCR reads. The sample consists of fewer than 500,000 distinct CDR3 sequences, under 15% of them appearing once.

V is TRBV6-6 and J is TRBJ2-5, with 9 bases fitting TRBD2. Sequenced: blood. This sequence was found in a man aged 18 to 29 with Graves' ophthalmopathy. DNA for the CDR3: TGTGCCAGCAGTTACTCCATAGCGGGAGCGGAGGAGACCCAGTACTTC. This gives the protein CASSYSIAGAEETQYF.